Listed below are T cell receptor beta chains from one sample, sequenced in a study of blood T cell repertoires in COVID-19. Only in-frame clones appear in the TCRdb table, and some are missing; sequencing was by immunoSEQ multiplex PCR. The table lists roughly 250,000 clones, more than 85% of them singletons. The sequencing sample was made of PBMCs or T cells enriched from blood (not recorded which). The origin of the receptors is a woman aged 45-65 years who had recovered from COVID-19. The CDR3 runs from the conserved cysteine through the conserved F or W. The D gene is left open where the match is weak. Clone size, where shown, is once, few, many, or a class for clones that have expanded.

d_call v_call clone_size cdr3_aa
TRBD1 TRBV25-1 once CASRAWTGDNSPLHF
TRBD1 TRBV5-6 few CASSLQGTDTF
- TRBV7-9 - CASSLGTTSTDTQYF
TRBD2 TRBV6-5 - CASSYGTSGSYEQFF
- TRBV30 - CAWSNRGRLFF
- TRBV7-9 once CASSFQGRDTEAFF
- TRBV7-9 - CASRGSGIIGELFF
- TRBV6-2/TRBV6-3 - CASSYENRADNEQFF
TRBD1 TRBV2 - CASSELRQGGEKLFF
TRBD2 TRBV6-4 - CASSDSVGRGTGELFF
- TRBV27 once CASSSTKTGANVLTF
- TRBV4-1 - CASSQGQVNTEAFF
- TRBV5-1 few CASSLDGRGTLHF
- TRBV15 - CATSRDAPLRGYLNEQFF
TRBD2 TRBV2 - CASKAGPSTDTQYF
- TRBV12-5 - CASGLNKLFYYNEQFF
- TRBV27 - CASSLSSRAGANVLTF
TRBD2 TRBV7-9 - CASSLAGGPGQYF
- TRBV7-3 - CASSPNQGQTNTGELFF
- TRBV28 - CASTSLPYEQYF
TRBD1 TRBV5-1 few CASSPGGAPYEQYF
- TRBV28 once CASSITENEKLFF
TRBD1 TRBV5-1 - CASSQGDRVLTYEQYF
TRBD1 TRBV6-5 - CASSRTGGTTEAFF
- TRBV7-3 - CASSFSSATEAFF
- TRBV10-3 - CAIKGFSGGDTQYF
- TRBV5-1 - CASSLEGLNTGELFF
TRBD1 TRBV28 - CASRVQGAQSSYGYTF
TRBD2 TRBV5-1 - CASSGWTSGKNNEQFF
TRBD2 TRBV27 - CASSLAGGDYNEQFF
- TRBV7-9 - CASSPRTDLYTEAFF
- TRBV6-5 - CASSFSDTGELFF